One sample yielded the 25 T cell receptor beta chains listed below, sequenced in a study of regulatory T cells in long-lasting Graves disease. Arm-PCR of CDR3 regions and iRepertoire HTBI primers were the basis on which TCR beta libraries were built. Via MiXCR, TCRdb re-called the multiplex PCR reads, giving one row per CDR3 protein. Altogether about 290,000 distinct CDR3 sequences are present, roughly a fifth being singletons, with the ten largest covering roughly 50%. Documented time point: persistent/refractory GD, antithyroid drugs over 5 years with positive TRAb. PBMC-derived RNA was used for the TCR library. The sequences come from peripheral blood mononuclear cells (PBMCs), collected when the disease was refractory, from a patient treated with antithyroid drugs. These receptors were collected from a female donor with Graves disease.

To note about this clonotype: This likely comes from a read error, as the CDR3 has no conserved phenylalanine or tryptophan at its end. J is TRBJ2-7 and V is TRBV20-1, with D perhaps assigned TRBD1 or TRBD2 (5 bases each). Germline assignment: CDR1 DFQATT and CDR2 SNEGSKA (reference sequence). The CDR3 spans 12 residues. Trimming removed 0 bases at V and 5 bases at J, with 8 bases between. CDR3 DNA sequence: TGCAGTGCTAGAGACCAGGGACACGAGCAGTACCTC. Translated, it gives CSARDQGHEQYL.

The J gene is TRBJ2-5, the V gene TRBV29-1; possibly TRBD2 for D (6 bases). This CDR3 has 12 amino acids. The germline CDR1 and CDR2 sequences are SQVTM and ANQGSEA. The ends were cut back, 2 bases at V and 6 bases at J, with 10 bases in the middle. This chain's CDR3 is CSVETSPQTQYF. In DNA, the CDR3 is TGCAGCGTTGAAACTAGCCCTCAGACCCAGTACTTC.

The CDR3 nucleotides are TGTGCCAGTAGTATCGGGAGGGACTCTGGGGCCAACGTCCTGACTTTC. Residues: CASSIGRDSGANVLTF. J is TRBJ2-6 and V is TRBV19; 8 positions agree with TRBD2. Germline CDR1 LNHDA, CDR2 SQIVND (reference sequence). Trimming at V came to 3 bases and at J to 0 bases, leaving 1 base not matched to a gene. The CDR3 totals 16 residues. Full variable domain (outside the CDR3, taken from reference TRBV19 and TRBJ2-6): DGGITQSPKYLFRKEGQNVTLSCEQNLNHDAMYWYRQDPGQGLRLIYYSQIVNDFQKGDIAEGYSVSREKKESFPLTVTSAQKNPTAFYLCASSIGRDSGANVLTFGAGSRLTVL.

This clonotype showed up just a few times. The genes are TRBV7-9 and TRBJ2-7, with 11 nucleotides matching TRBD2. This CDR3 contains 19 residues. Germline lookup yields CDR1 SEHNR and CDR2 FQNEAQ (reference sequence). With 5 bases clipped from V and 0 bases from J, the junction kept 15 bases outside the gene matches. In nucleotides, the CDR3 is TGTGCCAGCAGCCCCAAAGGAGCTAGCGGGAGGCCGAGCTCCTACGAGCAGTACTTC. The encoded protein is CASSPKGASGRPSSYEQYF.

This clonotype was found many times. This sequence joins TRBV27 and TRBJ1-6; D not certain. Germline values: CDR1 MNHEY, CDR2 SMNVEV (reference sequence). Trimming pared 2 bases from V and 5 bases from J, leaving 7 bases between. The CDR3 spans 14 residues. The DNA of the CDR3 is TGTGCCAGCAGTTTACCACTAAATAATTCACCCCTCCACTTT. This translates into CASSLPLNNSPLHF.

Worth noting for this clonotype: Just one base apart from a much larger clone, this may be a read error. V usage is TRBV10-3 and J usage is TRBJ1-2, with D tentatively TRBD1 (5 bases). Germline V CDR1 and CDR2: ENHRY, SYGVKD. This CDR3 has 14 residues. The CDR3 region has the DNA TGTGCCAGCAGTGAGGAAGGGACCAAGGGTGGCTACACCTTC. This sequence encodes CASSEEGTKGGYTF.

The rearrangement uses TRBV5-1 and TRBJ2-5; 7 bases are shared with TRBD1. Per germline, CDR1 SGHRS and CDR2 YFSETQ. Trimming at V came to 4 bases and at J to 4 bases, leaving 13 bases not matched to a gene. The CDR3 is 16 amino acids. The CDR3: CASSTARQGTVETQYF. CDR3 DNA sequence: TGCGCCAGCAGCACAGCTCGACAGGGTACCGTAGAGACCCAGTACTTC.

This clonotype was seen more than once but under ten times. This chain joins TRBV30 and TRBJ1-3; tentative D call: TRBD1 (5 bases). From germline, CDR1 is GTSNPN and CDR2 SVGIG (reference sequence). Trimming left V 5 bases short and J 1 base short, with 15 bases between. This CDR3 spans 15 amino acids. This CDR3 is CAWGRLGASGNTIYF. CDR3 nucleotides: TGTGCCTGGGGGCGATTAGGGGCGTCTGGAAACACCATATATTTT.

The V gene is TRBV4-3, the J gene TRBJ2-2; 15 positions agree with TRBD2. V gave up 0 bases and J gave up 5 bases; unmatched junction bases: 1. The CDR3 spans 17 residues. Germline CDR1 reads LGHNA; CDR2 reads YSLEER. The CDR3 DNA follows: TGCGCCAGCAGCCAAGACGGACTAGCGGGAGGGACCGGGGAGCTGTTTTTT. Residues: CASSQDGLAGGTGELFF.

The chain combines TRBV4-3 with TRBJ1-4; no reliable D call. V was cut by 1 base and J by 5 bases, with 8 bases left in between. From germline, CDR1 is LGHNA and CDR2 YSLEER. The CDR3 has 14 residues. The CDR3 DNA sequence: TGCGCCAGCAGCCAAGTGACCGAGAATGAAAAACTGTTTTTT. Its translation is CASSQVTENEKLFF.

CDR3 DNA sequence: TGTGCCAGCAGTCCCCGACTAGCGGGGGAGCGTGAGCAGTTCTTC. As protein: CASSPRLAGEREQFF. The chain links TRBV28 to TRBJ2-1, with 12 nucleotides matching TRBD2. The CDR3 covers 15 residues. Germline loops: CDR1 MDHEN, CDR2 SYDVKM. The J segment lost 9 bases and the V segment lost 5 bases, leaving 8 bases of the junction unmatched.

With regard to this clonotype: This clone may be a read error of a much larger clone one base away. The chain carries TRBV7-3 and TRBJ1-1, with D hard to call. The V and J ends lost 5 bases and 4 bases respectively, with 14 bases between them. This CDR3 region has 14 residues. Germline assignment: CDR1 SGHTA and CDR2 FQGTGA. The CDR3 is CASSPGDAATEAFF. The CDR3 DNA sequence: TGTGCCAGCAGCCCCGGGGATGCGGCCACTGAAGCTTTCTTT.

The genes are TRBV20-1 and TRBJ2-2; 11 bases map to TRBD1. Losses at the gene ends were 6 bases for V and 5 bases for J; bases not matched to a gene: 2. The CDR3 totals 13 residues. Germline loops: CDR1 DFQATT, CDR2 SNEGSKA (reference sequence). The CDR3 DNA reads TGCAGTGCCGGGACAGGGGGGACCGGGGAGCTGTTTTTT. This translates into CSAGTGGTGELFF.

This clonotype was seen a few times. The rearrangement links TRBV19 to TRBJ1-4, with D hard to call. The CDR3 runs 13 residues. CDR1 is LNHDA, CDR2 SQIVND, per germline (reference sequence). V lost 6 bases and J lost 8, with 13 bases in between. CDR3: CASSQDTIEKLFF. The CDR3 DNA reads TGTGCCAGTAGCCAAGACACAATCGAAAAACTGTTTTTT.

This clonotype has ten or more counts. CDR3 amino acids: CASSLHPGQALLGYTF. For the CDR3, the DNA is TGTGCCAGCAGCCTCCATCCGGGACAGGCCTTATTGGGCTACACCTTC. This rearrangement joins TRBV7-2 to TRBJ1-2; TRBD1 aligns across 8 bases. The J segment lost 8 bases and the V segment lost 5 bases, leaving 16 bases of the junction unmatched. Germline-derived CDR1 and CDR2 are SGHTA and FQGNSA. CDR3 length equals 16 residues.

This clonotype was seen more than once but under ten times. The gene calls are TRBV19 and TRBJ1-5; D perhaps matches TRBD1 (6 bases). V lost 4 bases and J lost 5, with 15 bases in between. The germline V gene encodes CDR1 LNHDA and CDR2 SQIVND (reference sequence). This CDR3 is built from 15 residues. The CDR3 is CASSRDTRIDQPQHF. The CDR3 DNA sequence: TGTGCCAGTAGTAGGGACACACGCATAGATCAGCCCCAGCATTTT.

This clonotype has a handful of counts. The rearrangement joins TRBV4-1 to TRBJ2-4, with a weak D call TRBD2 (6 bases). Germline CDR1 MGHRA, CDR2 YSYEKL. Trimming left V 1 base short and J 1 base short, with 14 bases between. CDR3 length: 17 residues. The DNA of the CDR3 is TGCGCCAGCAGCCAAGCTGGGGGGTACGGGGCCAAAAACATTCAGTACTTC. Amino acid sequence: CASSQAGGYGAKNIQYF.

This clonotype was recorded many times. The J gene is TRBJ1-5, the V gene TRBV28; no definite D call. Germline values: CDR1 MDHEN, CDR2 SYDVKM. The CDR3 length is 11 residues. Between the trimmed V and J ends, which lost 6 bases and 3 bases, there was a span of 3 bases. The CDR3 region is CASSVNQPQHF. The CDR3 nucleotides read TGTGCCAGCAGCGTCAATCAGCCCCAGCATTTT. The full variable domain, in which reference TRBV28 and TRBJ1-5 provide the parts outside the CDR3, is DVKVTQSSRYLVKRTGEKVFLECVQDMDHENMFWYRQDPGLGLRLIYFSYDVKMKEKGDIPEGYSVSREKKERFSLILESASTNQTSMYLCASSVNQPQHFGDGTRLSIL.

This clonotype was picked up a small number of times. The chain carries TRBV12-3 or TRBV12-4 and TRBJ2-1, with D unresolved. The CDR3 length is 12 residues. The V gene lost 5 bases and the J gene lost 8 bases, with 10 bases spanning the gap. This CDR3 reads CASSQRGDEQFF. CDR3 sequence (DNA): TGTGCCAGCAGTCAGCGCGGCGATGAGCAGTTCTTC.

This clonotype was seen a few times. The V and J genes are TRBV9 and TRBJ2-6; D tentatively reads TRBD1 or TRBD2 (5 bases each). The germline V gene encodes CDR1 SGDLS and CDR2 YYNGEE. V gave up 3 bases and J gave up 2 bases, with 9 bases separating them. The CDR3 is made up of 15 amino acids. The DNA of the CDR3 is TGTGCCAGCAGCGCCCAGGGAGCTGGGGCCAACGTCCTGACTTTC. Amino acids: CASSAQGAGANVLTF. The full variable domain, its missing parts supplied by reference TRBV9 and TRBJ2-6, is DSGVTQTPKHLITATGQRVTLRCSPRSGDLSVYWYQQSLDQGLQFLIQYYNGEERAKGNILERFSAQQFPDLHSELNLSSLELGDSALYFCASSAQGAGANVLTFGAGSRLTVL.

The CDR3 loop is CASSLVPWGAGNTIYF. The CDR3 DNA follows: TGTGCCAGCAGCTTAGTCCCCTGGGGAGCCGGAAACACCATATATTTT. V usage is TRBV7-2 and J usage is TRBJ1-3, with D unclear. V lost 1 base, J lost 4 bases, and 14 bases lay in between. This CDR3 has 16 residues. Germline CDR1 SGHTA, CDR2 FQGNSA.

This clonotype appeared a few times. The chain has TRBV28 and TRBJ1-1; D gene uncertain. Germline V gene data show CDR1 as MDHEN and CDR2 as SYDVKM. The V and J ends lost 8 bases and 6 bases respectively, with 13 bases between them. The CDR3 extends over 12 amino acids. Written as DNA, the CDR3 is TGTGCCAGCCAGAGTGGAGGGTCTGAAGCTTTCTTT. This sequence encodes CASQSGGSEAFF.

This clonotype was seen only a few times. The chain employs TRBV20-1 and TRBJ1-2; D ambiguous. CDR3 size: 17 residues. Between the trimmed V and J ends, which lost 3 bases and 3 bases, there was a span of 23 bases. Germline CDR1 is DFQATT and CDR2 is SNEGSKA (reference sequence). CDR3 sequence: CSARDKSWTHGDYGYTF. CDR3 DNA sequence: TGCAGTGCTAGGGATAAGTCGTGGACCCACGGGGACTATGGCTACACCTTC.

This clonotype was seen more than once but under ten times. This chain uses TRBV5-1 with TRBJ1-1; tentative D call: TRBD1 (6 bases). V was pared by 1 base and J by 5 bases, with 15 bases between. The V gene's germline CDR1 is SGHRS and CDR2 YFSETQ. This CDR3 has 15 amino acids. The CDR3 loop is CASSLLGQGRTEAFF. In nucleotides, the CDR3 is TGCGCCAGCAGCTTGTTAGGCCAGGGGCGTACTGAAGCTTTCTTT.

This clonotype has only a few counts. The chain has TRBV5-4 and TRBJ2-5; 10 bases line up with TRBD2. The CDR3 extends over 16 amino acids. V dropped 4 bases and J dropped 5; count of bases not matched to a gene: 11. Germline V gene data show CDR1 as SGHNT and CDR2 as YYREEE (reference sequence). CDR3 DNA sequence: TGTGCCAGCAGCCCCCAGCGGGAGGGCCTAGGGGAGACCCAGTACTTC. Translating gives CASSPQREGLGETQYF.